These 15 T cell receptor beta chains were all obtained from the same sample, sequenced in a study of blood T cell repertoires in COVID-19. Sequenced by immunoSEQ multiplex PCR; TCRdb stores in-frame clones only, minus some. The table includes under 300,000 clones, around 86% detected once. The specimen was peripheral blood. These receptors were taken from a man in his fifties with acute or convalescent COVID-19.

The CDR3 bases are TGTGCCAGCAGTAAAAGGACAACCTCTAACTATGGCTACACCTTC. Translation gives CASSKRTTSNYGYTF. The chain carries TRBV6-6 and TRBJ1-2, with D possibly matching TRBD1 (5 bases). Germline V lookup: CDR1 MNHNY, CDR2 SVGAGI (reference sequence). This CDR3 is built from 15 residues. V was cut by 5 bases and J by 0 bases, with 13 bases left in between.

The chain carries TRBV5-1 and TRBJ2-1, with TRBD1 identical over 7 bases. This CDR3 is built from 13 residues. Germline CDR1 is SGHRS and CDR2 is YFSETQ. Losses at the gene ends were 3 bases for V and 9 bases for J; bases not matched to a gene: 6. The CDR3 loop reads CASSWDRRSEQFF. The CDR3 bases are TGCGCCAGCAGCTGGGACAGAAGGAGTGAGCAGTTCTTC.

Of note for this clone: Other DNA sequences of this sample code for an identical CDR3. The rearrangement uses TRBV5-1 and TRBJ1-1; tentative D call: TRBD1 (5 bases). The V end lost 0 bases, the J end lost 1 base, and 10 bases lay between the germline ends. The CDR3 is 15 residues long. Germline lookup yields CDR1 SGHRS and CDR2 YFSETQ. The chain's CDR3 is CASSLVGGANTEAFF. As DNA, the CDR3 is TGCGCCAGCAGCTTGGTGGGTGGGGCGAACACTGAAGCTTTCTTT.

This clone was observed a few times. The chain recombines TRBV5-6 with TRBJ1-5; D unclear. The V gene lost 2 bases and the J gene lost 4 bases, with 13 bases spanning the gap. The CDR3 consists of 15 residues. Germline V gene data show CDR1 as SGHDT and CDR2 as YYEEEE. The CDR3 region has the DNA TGTGCCAGCAGCTTTACGTTGTCCGGGAATCAGCCCCAGCATTTT. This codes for CASSFTLSGNQPQHF.

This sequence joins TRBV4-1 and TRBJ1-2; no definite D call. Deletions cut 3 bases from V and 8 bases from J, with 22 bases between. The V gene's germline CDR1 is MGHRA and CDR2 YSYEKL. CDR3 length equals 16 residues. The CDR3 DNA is TGCGCCAGCAGCCACGTCGTAGGGAGATCGGAGTTCGGCTACACCTTC. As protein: CASSHVVGRSEFGYTF.

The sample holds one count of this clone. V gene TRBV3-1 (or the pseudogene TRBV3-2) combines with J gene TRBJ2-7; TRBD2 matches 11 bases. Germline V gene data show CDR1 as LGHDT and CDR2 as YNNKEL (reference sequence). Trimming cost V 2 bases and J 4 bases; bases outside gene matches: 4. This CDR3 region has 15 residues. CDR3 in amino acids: CASSQLAGGGYEQYF. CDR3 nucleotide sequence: TGTGCCAGCAGCCAACTAGCGGGGGGCGGGTACGAGCAGTACTTC.

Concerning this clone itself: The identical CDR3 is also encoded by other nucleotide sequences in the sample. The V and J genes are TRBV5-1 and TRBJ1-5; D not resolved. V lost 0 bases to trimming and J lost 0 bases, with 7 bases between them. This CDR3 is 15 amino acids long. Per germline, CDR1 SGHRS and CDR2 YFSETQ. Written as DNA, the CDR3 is TGCGCCAGCAGCTTGGCCGGGAATAGCAATCAGCCCCAGCATTTT. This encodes CASSLAGNSNQPQHF.

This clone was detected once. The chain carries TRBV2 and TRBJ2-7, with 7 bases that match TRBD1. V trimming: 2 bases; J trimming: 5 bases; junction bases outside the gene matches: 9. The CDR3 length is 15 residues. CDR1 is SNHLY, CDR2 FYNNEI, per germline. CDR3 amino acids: CASSERGHPDHEQYF. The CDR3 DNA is TGTGCCAGCAGTGAAAGGGGGCACCCCGACCACGAGCAGTACTTC.

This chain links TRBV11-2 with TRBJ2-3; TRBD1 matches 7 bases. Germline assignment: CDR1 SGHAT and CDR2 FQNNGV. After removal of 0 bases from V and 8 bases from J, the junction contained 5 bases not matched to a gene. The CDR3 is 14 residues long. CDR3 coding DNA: TGTGCCAGCAGCTTAGACCCCGCAGGGGGTACGCAGTATTTT. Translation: CASSLDPAGGTQYF.

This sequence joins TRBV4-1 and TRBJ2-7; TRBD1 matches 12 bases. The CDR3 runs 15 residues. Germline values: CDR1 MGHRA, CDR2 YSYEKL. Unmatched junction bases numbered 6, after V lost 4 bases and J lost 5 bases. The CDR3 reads CASSRPGQGAHEQYF. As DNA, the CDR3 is TGCGCCAGCAGCCGACCGGGACAGGGGGCCCACGAGCAGTACTTC.

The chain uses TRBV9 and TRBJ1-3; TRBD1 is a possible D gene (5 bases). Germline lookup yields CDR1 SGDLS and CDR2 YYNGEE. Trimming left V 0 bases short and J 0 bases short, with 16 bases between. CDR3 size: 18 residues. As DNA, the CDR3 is TGTGCCAGCAGCGTAGCGGCAGGGCTAGACGCCTCTGGAAACACCATATATTTT. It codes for CASSVAAGLDASGNTIYF.

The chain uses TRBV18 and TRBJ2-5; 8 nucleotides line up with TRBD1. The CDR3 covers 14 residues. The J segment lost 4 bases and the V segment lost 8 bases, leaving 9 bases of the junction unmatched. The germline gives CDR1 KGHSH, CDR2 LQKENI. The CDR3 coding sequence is TGTGCCAGCGCGACAGGGGTTCTGAGAGAGACCCAGTACTTC. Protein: CASATGVLRETQYF.

The CDR3 is CASSIAPFLAGSYNEQFF. The CDR3 DNA reads TGTGCCAGTAGTATAGCTCCGTTCCTAGCGGGGTCCTACAATGAGCAGTTCTTC. V usage is TRBV19 and J usage is TRBJ2-1; the match to TRBD2 covers 9 bases. The CDR3 contains 18 residues. Unmatched junction bases numbered 8, after V lost 1 base and J lost 1 base. The V gene's germline CDR1 is LNHDA and CDR2 SQIVND (reference sequence).

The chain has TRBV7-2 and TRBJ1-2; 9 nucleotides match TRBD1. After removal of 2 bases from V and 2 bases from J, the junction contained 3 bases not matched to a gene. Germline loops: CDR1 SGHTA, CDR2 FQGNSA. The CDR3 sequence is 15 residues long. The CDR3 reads CASSLTGQGNYGYTF. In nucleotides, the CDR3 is TGTGCCAGCAGCTTAACGGGACAGGGCAACTATGGCTACACCTTC.

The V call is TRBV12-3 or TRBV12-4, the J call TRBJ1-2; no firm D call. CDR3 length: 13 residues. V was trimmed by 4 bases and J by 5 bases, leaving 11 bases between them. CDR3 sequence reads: CASSSTPAYGYTF. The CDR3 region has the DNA TGTGCCAGCAGTTCGACACCGGCGTATGGCTACACCTTC.